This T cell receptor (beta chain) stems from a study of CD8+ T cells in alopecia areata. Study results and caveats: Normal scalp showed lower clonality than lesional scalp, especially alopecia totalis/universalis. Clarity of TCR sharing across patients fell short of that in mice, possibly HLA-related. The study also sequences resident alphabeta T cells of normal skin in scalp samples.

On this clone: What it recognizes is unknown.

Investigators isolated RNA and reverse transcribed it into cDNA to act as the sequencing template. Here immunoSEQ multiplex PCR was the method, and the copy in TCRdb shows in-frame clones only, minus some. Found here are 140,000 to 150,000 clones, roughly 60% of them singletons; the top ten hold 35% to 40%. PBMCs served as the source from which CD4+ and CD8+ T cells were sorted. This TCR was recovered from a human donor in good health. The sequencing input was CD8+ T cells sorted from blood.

The CDR3 sequence: CASSTGTGKTGELFF. The CDR3 region has the DNA TGTGCCAGCAGCACCGGGACAGGGAAAACCGGGGAGCTGTTTTTT. The chain joins TRBV13 to TRBJ2-2, with 9 bases fitting TRBD1. The V gene end was trimmed by 5 bases and the J gene end by 5 bases; junction bases not matched to a gene: 6. There are 15 residues in the CDR3. Germline CDR1 and CDR2: PRHDT and FYEKMQ (reference sequence).